Each of the 12 T cell receptor beta chains below was sequenced from the same sample in a study of cytomegalovirus exposure and HLA in healthy donors. It was with 60 Vbeta and 13 Jbeta primers that the PCR ran. The data were produced by immunoSEQ multiplex PCR, yet TCRdb's version contains in-frame clones alone and is incomplete. The sample lists roughly 160,000 clones; around 79% were seen once. Sequenced: PBMCs. These receptors were collected from a man in his forties in good health and CMV-seronegative.

The gene calls are TRBV11-2 and TRBJ2-7, with TRBD1 matching over 10 bases. This CDR3 is 15 amino acids long. Unmatched junction bases numbered 5, after V lost 3 bases and J lost 3 bases. The germline V gene encodes CDR1 SGHAT and CDR2 FQNNGV. The CDR3 DNA sequence: TGTGCCAGCAGCTTTGGGACAGGGGAATTCTACGAGCAGTACTTC. Translation gives CASSFGTGEFYEQYF. The complete variable domain, with remaining parts taken from reference TRBV11-2 and TRBJ2-7, reads EAGVAQSPRYKIIEKRQSVAFWCNPISGHATLYWYQQILGQGPKLLIQFQNNGVVDDSQLPKDRFSAERLKGVDSTLKIQPAKLEDSAVYLCASSFGTGEFYEQYFGPGTRLTVT.

The chain carries TRBV28 and TRBJ2-5; D gene uncertain. Germline CDR1 reads MDHEN; CDR2 reads SYDVKM. With 3 bases removed from V and 1 base from J, the gap between germline ends came to 6 bases. This CDR3 has 13 amino acids. For the CDR3, the DNA is TGTGCCAGCAGTTTGGTGGCCCAAGAGACCCAGTACTTC. Its protein product is CASSLVAQETQYF.

The chain couples TRBV15 to TRBJ1-6; D uncertain. The CDR3 consists of 17 residues. The V gene lost 0 bases and the J gene lost 0 bases, with 9 bases spanning the gap. From germline, CDR1 is LNHNV and CDR2 YYDKDF (reference sequence). CDR3 bases: TGTGCCACCAGCAGAGATATAGGGAGCTCCTATAATTCACCCCTCCACTTT. It is translated as CATSRDIGSSYNSPLHF. Full variable domain (missing parts from reference TRBV15 and TRBJ1-6): DAMVIQNPRYQVTQFGKPVTLSCSQTLNHNVMYWYQQKSSQAPKLLFHYYDKDFNNEADTPDNFQSRRPNTSFCFLDIRSPGLGDTAMYLCATSRDIGSSYNSPLHFGNGTRLTVT.

This sequence joins TRBV30 and TRBJ1-3; 7 positions match TRBD1. CDR3 length: 13 amino acids. V lost 4 bases, J lost 2 bases, and 2 bases stayed unmatched. The V gene's germline CDR1 is GTSNPN and CDR2 SVGIG (reference sequence). The CDR3 protein is CAWTGGTGNTIYF. In DNA, the CDR3 is TGTGCCTGGACAGGGGGTACTGGAAACACCATATATTTT.

This sequence joins TRBV5-6 and TRBJ2-5; TRBD1 agrees at 11 bases. V was pared by 4 bases and J by 4 bases, with 12 bases of the junction left unmatched. Germline CDR1 is SGHDT and CDR2 is YYEEEE. This CDR3 has 17 amino acids. For the CDR3, the DNA is TGTGCCAGCAGCAACCGGGACAGGGGGAGCTTTCGAGAGACCCAGTACTTC. The encoded protein is CASSNRDRGSFRETQYF.

The rearrangement joins TRBV15 to TRBJ2-7, with TRBD1 matching 7 bases. The CDR3 totals 15 residues. CDR1 LNHNV and CDR2 YYDKDF come from the germline V gene (reference sequence). V shed 2 bases, J shed 7 bases, and the junction held 11 bases outside the gene matches. The CDR3 loop reads CATSRPQGLVREQYF. The CDR3 DNA is TGTGCCACCAGCAGACCACAGGGGCTGGTGCGGGAGCAGTACTTC.

The CDR3 spells CASSIEVSPAYYGYTF. CDR3 bases: TGTGCCAGTAGTATAGAGGTGAGCCCAGCGTATTATGGCTACACCTTC. V is TRBV19 and J is TRBJ1-2; no clear D gene. This CDR3 is built from 16 residues. Germline V gives CDR1 LNHDA, CDR2 SQIVND (reference sequence). V shed 0 bases and J shed 5 bases, with 16 bases lying between them.

This clone occurred once. This sequence joins TRBV7-9 and TRBJ2-5; 7 nucleotides agree with TRBD1. The CDR3 sequence is 15 residues long. CDR1 and CDR2 (germline): SEHNR, FQNEAQ (reference sequence). V was clipped by 3 bases and J by 1 base; unmatched bases: 5. This CDR3 reads CASSFTTGLQETQYF. DNA for the CDR3: TGTGCCAGCAGCTTCACGACAGGGCTCCAAGAGACCCAGTACTTC. The variable domain in full, completed from reference TRBV7-9 and TRBJ2-5, reads DTGVSQNPRHKITKRGQNVTFRCDPISEHNRLYWYRQTLGQGPEFLTYFQNEAQLEKSRLLSDRFSAERPKGSFSTLEIQRTEQGDSAMYLCASSFTTGLQETQYFGPGTRLLVL.

V usage is TRBV4-3 and J usage is TRBJ1-2; TRBD1 matches at 7 bases. Germline CDR1 and CDR2: LGHNA and YSLEER. The CDR3 spans 13 residues. After removal of 4 bases from V and 5 bases from J, the junction contained 4 bases not matched to a gene. CDR3 DNA sequence: TGCGCCAGCAGCCCCCGGGGACAGTATGGCTACACCTTC. Translation gives CASSPRGQYGYTF.

This clone has a handful of counts. V gene TRBV7-2 combines with J gene TRBJ2-1, with D maybe TRBD2 (7 bases). The CDR3 runs 16 residues. Deletions cut 1 base from V and 8 bases from J, with 18 bases between. The germline V gene has CDR1 SGHTA and CDR2 FQGNSA. The CDR3 loop reads CASSLVRGWGRDEQFF. In nucleotides, the CDR3 is TGTGCCAGCAGCTTAGTAAGGGGGTGGGGGAGGGATGAGCAGTTCTTC.

V usage is TRBV11-3 and J usage is TRBJ2-5, with a weak D call TRBD2 (6 bases). With 2 bases removed from V and 2 bases from J, the gap between germline ends came to 12 bases. This CDR3 comprises 15 residues. Per germline, CDR1 SGHNT and CDR2 YENEEA. CDR3 nucleotides: TGTGCCAGCAGCTTATGGAGCGGGCCACAAGAGACCCAGTACTTC. This translates into CASSLWSGPQETQYF.

The V and J genes are TRBV7-8 and TRBJ1-2; a weak D match, TRBD1 (5 bases). With 2 bases removed from V and 4 bases from J, the gap between germline ends came to 17 bases. CDR3 size: 16 residues. Looked up from germline, CDR1 is SGHVS and CDR2 is FQNEAQ. The CDR3 reads CASSLLSRAAIYGYTF. Written as DNA, the CDR3 is TGTGCCAGCAGCTTATTGTCCAGGGCGGCTATCTATGGCTACACCTTC.